The clone carrying this T cell receptor (beta chain) was counted a single time. What it binds is unknown. The data stem from a study of OX40 agonist ivuxolimab in advanced cancers. Overall study context: Patients were dosed with the agonistic anti-OX40 (CD134) antibody ivuxolimab. People in dose escalation had one of these cancers: hepatocellular carcinoma, melanoma, renal cell or head and neck cancer. Eligibility rules accepted prior anti-PD-1, anti-PD-L1 or anti-CTLA-4 therapy, and over 30% had some. Study outcomes and limitations: Dose levels from 0.1 to 3.0 mg/kg saw CD4+ and CD8+ blood T cells expand clonally by week 6.

V was trimmed by 7 bases and J by 4 bases, leaving 7 bases between them. Germline V CDR1 and CDR2: MNHNS, SASEGT. The CDR3 has 11 residues. Produced via immunoSEQ multiplex PCR; TCRdb's table is partial and in-frame only. The sample consists of 80,000 or so clones, 90% of them appearing once. This clonotype originated in an adult with an advanced solid tumor such as melanoma, head and neck, liver or kidney cancer. The source material was CD4+ or CD8+ T cells sorted from blood, sampled in a trial of the OX40 agonist ivuxolimab. V gene TRBV6-1 combines with J gene TRBJ1-2; D is ambiguous. The DNA of the CDR3 is TGTGCCAGCACCGGGCCCTATGGCTACACCTTC. Its protein is CASTGPYGYTF.